This TCR beta chain was identified in a study of T-cell reconstitution after alpha-beta-depleted transplantation in children. Findings of the study overall: Surviving recipient cells, namely T cells and thymic progenitors, were the source of high day-60 TCRbeta diversity in some patients. Diversity and T-cell counts at one year after transplant derived mostly from new T cells. Roughly two months post-transplant, alpha-beta T cells reportedly originated from several hundred graft clones that had expanded.

This clonotype was observed a handful of times. Antigen: not known. Construction of the TCRbeta library involved unique molecular identifiers. TCRdb reanalysed the PCR reads using MiXCR and keeps one entry per CDR3 protein. The profile covers approximately 350,000 distinct CDR3 sequences, with around 15% appearing a single time and just over 40% taken by the ten largest. Per germline, CDR1 SQVTM and CDR2 ANQGSEA. Between the trimmed V and J ends, which lost 6 bases and 1 base, there was a span of 14 bases. The CDR3 is 14 amino acids. Sequenced material: PBMCs, mostly from graft donor cells, taken 360 days after TCRalphabeta/CD19-depleted stem cell transplant. The chain joins TRBV29-1 to TRBJ2-3; possible D gene TRBD2, 6 bases. This TCR derives from a male patient between 2 and 9 years old who had a stem cell transplant for acute lymphoblastic leukemia, so the T cells may come from the graft donor. The CDR3 sequence: CSVAGGTRTDTQYF. The CDR3 DNA reads TGCAGCGTCGCTGGCGGGACCCGCACAGATACGCAGTATTTT.